These 16 T cell receptor beta chains originate from one sample sequenced in a study of blood T cell repertoires in COVID-19. Sequenced by immunoSEQ multiplex PCR; TCRdb stores in-frame clones only, minus some. The table records 100,000 to 150,000 clones, 80% to 90% of them present only once. The sequencing input was peripheral blood. The receptor set was obtained from an elderly man with active or convalescent COVID-19.

V gene TRBV5-1 combines with J gene TRBJ2-5; 8 nucleotides line up with TRBD2. The germline CDR1 and CDR2 sequences are SGHRS and YFSETQ. J lost 4 bases, V lost 3 bases, and 2 bases had no gene match. The CDR3 covers 13 residues. As DNA, the CDR3 is TGCGCCAGCAGCTCGACTAGCGCAGAGACCCAGTACTTC. Encoded protein: CASSSTSAETQYF.

The chain links TRBV19 to TRBJ1-1, with D possibly being TRBD1 (5 bases). This CDR3 comprises 14 residues. The germline CDR1 and CDR2 sequences are LNHDA and SQIVND (reference sequence). Between the trimmed V and J ends, which lost 5 bases and 1 base, there was a span of 11 bases. In nucleotides, the CDR3 is TGTGCCAGTAGTTTAACAAGGGGGAACACTGAAGCTTTCTTT. It is translated as CASSLTRGNTEAFF.

This chain links TRBV6-4 with TRBJ1-2; 9 bases are a match to TRBD1. Germline lookup yields CDR1 MRHNA and CDR2 SNTAGT. The V segment lost 3 bases and the J segment 2 bases; nucleotides outside the gene matches: 4. The CDR3 is 15 amino acids. The CDR3 sequence is CASSEGTGTNYGYTF. The CDR3 nucleotides are TGTGCCAGCAGTGAAGGGACAGGGACCAACTATGGCTACACCTTC.

The chain joins TRBV14 to TRBJ2-7; D call uncertain. This CDR3 contains 11 residues. Trimming removed 5 bases from V and 4 bases from J, with 6 bases in between. The germline V gene encodes CDR1 SGHDN and CDR2 FVKESK. The CDR3 DNA follows: TGTGCCAGCAGCTTAAATTACGAGCAGTACTTC. Translated, it gives CASSLNYEQYF.

This rearrangement joins TRBV5-1 to TRBJ2-1, with D possibly being TRBD2 (6 bases). CDR3 size: 14 residues. Trimming removed 1 base from V and 4 bases from J, with 9 bases in between. Looked up from germline, CDR1 is SGHRS and CDR2 is YFSETQ. As DNA, the CDR3 is TGCGCCAGCAGCTTGCGGAGGGGTTACAATGAGCAGTTCTTC. Protein sequence: CASSLRRGYNEQFF.

This clone appeared a single time. The V call is TRBV9, the J call TRBJ2-1, with 10 positions matching TRBD2. With V trimmed by 3 bases and J by 6 bases, 15 bases remained unmatched. Germline-derived CDR1 and CDR2 are SGDLS and YYNGEE. This CDR3 comprises 18 residues. This CDR3 reads CASSAHVGGAGGLNEQFF. In nucleotides, the CDR3 is TGTGCCAGCAGCGCCCACGTTGGCGGAGCGGGGGGGCTCAATGAGCAGTTCTTC.

The chain links TRBV7-2 to TRBJ2-1; maybe TRBD2 (5 bases). The CDR3 is made up of 13 amino acids. Between the trimmed V and J ends, which lost 5 bases and 10 bases, there was a span of 15 bases. Germline V gene data show CDR1 as SGHTA and CDR2 as FQGNSA. CDR3 nucleotides: TGTGCCAGCAGCGACGGACTGTCTTGGGAGCAGTTCTTC. Its translation is CASSDGLSWEQFF.

This sequence joins TRBV7-9 and TRBJ1-5; 10 nucleotides align to TRBD1. After removal of 5 bases from V and 4 bases from J, the junction contained 8 bases not matched to a gene. Germline loops: CDR1 SEHNR, CDR2 FQNEAQ (reference sequence). This CDR3 is 16 amino acids long. The CDR3 bases are TGTGCCAGCAGCAGCGACAGGGGGCGGGCAAATCAGCCCCAGCATTTT. Its translation is CASSSDRGRANQPQHF.

This chain joins TRBV5-1 and TRBJ2-5, with 10 positions matching TRBD2. Germline V lookup: CDR1 SGHRS, CDR2 YFSETQ. Germline trimming cut 7 bases from V and 2 bases from J; bases unmatched to any gene: 11. This CDR3 region has 16 residues. The CDR3 loop is CASQGLAGARQETQYF. The CDR3 DNA sequence: TGCGCCAGCCAGGGGCTAGCGGGGGCCAGACAAGAGACCCAGTACTTC.

V usage is TRBV9 and J usage is TRBJ1-6, with 9 bases lining up with TRBD1. V trimming: 4 bases; J trimming: 7 bases; junction bases outside the gene matches: 27. Germline CDR1 is SGDLS and CDR2 is YYNGEE. The CDR3 covers 22 residues. The CDR3 loop is CASSPRGWAGTGLKGSNSPLHF. The DNA for the CDR3 is TGTGCCAGCAGCCCTCGTGGGTGGGCCGGGACAGGGCTCAAGGGGTCAAATTCACCCCTCCACTTT.

This clone occurred once. This chain connects TRBV11-2 to TRBJ1-2; unclear D gene. The V gene lost 3 bases and the J gene lost 7 bases, with 15 bases spanning the gap. Per germline, CDR1 SGHAT and CDR2 FQNNGV. The CDR3 contains 14 residues. The chain's CDR3 is CASSFGSPSRGYTF. Written as DNA, the CDR3 is TGTGCCAGCAGCTTCGGTTCCCCGTCCCGTGGCTACACCTTC. The full variable domain, with the rest looked up from reference TRBV11-2 and TRBJ1-2, is EAGVAQSPRYKIIEKRQSVAFWCNPISGHATLYWYQQILGQGPKLLIQFQNNGVVDDSQLPKDRFSAERLKGVDSTLKIQPAKLEDSAVYLCASSFGSPSRGYTFGSGTRLTVV.

This clone has a single count. The chain combines TRBV4-3 with TRBJ2-1; 12 bases fit TRBD2. CDR1 is LGHNA, CDR2 YSLEER, per germline. This CDR3 comprises 15 residues. The trim removed 4 bases at V and 8 bases at J, leaving 6 bases unmatched. The CDR3 DNA reads TGCGCCAGCAGCCTTCTAGCGGGGGGGCCGCATGAGCAGTTCTTC. This encodes CASSLLAGGPHEQFF.

This chain connects TRBV30 to TRBJ2-3, with unresolved D. CDR1 is GTSNPN and CDR2 is SVGIG in the germline V gene (reference sequence). V was clipped by 0 bases and J by 5 bases, with 6 bases between them. This CDR3 region has 12 residues. The CDR3 reads CAWSVQVDTQYF. The CDR3, as DNA: TGTGCCTGGAGTGTACAAGTAGATACGCAGTATTTT.

The CDR3 DNA is TGTGCCAGCTCACTCCGACAGGGGGCGATTGGCTACACCTTC. This encodes CASSLRQGAIGYTF. The rearrangement joins TRBV18 to TRBJ1-2; 10 positions agree with TRBD1. This CDR3 is built from 14 residues. The ends lost 4 bases at V and 7 bases at J; junction bases unmatched: 6. Germline assignment: CDR1 KGHSH and CDR2 LQKENI.

The chain recombines TRBV3-1 (or the pseudogene TRBV3-2) with TRBJ2-6, with D uncertain. Trimming shortened V by 4 bases and J by 0 bases, and 13 bases separated the two germline ends. The germline gives CDR1 LGHDT, CDR2 YNNKEL (reference sequence). The CDR3 runs 17 residues. As DNA, the CDR3 is TGTGCCAGCAGCCCCCTTACCGCGAACTCTGGGGCCAACGTCCTGACTTTC. Translation: CASSPLTANSGANVLTF.

The rearrangement links TRBV4-3 to TRBJ2-1; 8 bases match TRBD1. V shed 5 bases, J shed 8 bases, and the junction held 5 bases outside the gene matches. The CDR3 is 13 residues long. Germline lookup yields CDR1 LGHNA and CDR2 YSLEER. The CDR3 nucleotides are TGCGCCAGCAGCGACTGGACAGGGTATGAGCAGTTCTTC. It yields the protein CASSDWTGYEQFF.